What follows describes a single T cell receptor beta chain. This clone was found a few times. Its antigen is unknown. No per-base quality is available; no much larger clone lies one base away. V ends up 4 bases short and J 5 bases short, with an unmatched junction base count of 13. The CDR3 goes from the cysteine to the phenylalanine over 16 residues. Only CDR3 DNA is held: 48 bases, read in frame from base 1. CDR1 and CDR2 are drawn from the germline V gene: SGHAT, FQNNGV. The High Capacity cDNA Reverse Transcription Kit was used to reverse transcribe all of the isolated RNA, meaning that expressed TCRB transcripts were what got sequenced. Deep immunoSEQ sequencing was performed on naive, central memory and regulatory T cell samples, with an average of around 3.4 million total reads per sample. Sorted cells were lysed in RLT buffer and RNA was extracted with DNase-treated RNeasy Micro or Mini kits, depending on cell number. Each cell subset was processed on its own to prevent cross-contamination, while patient and healthy donor samples were processed together. The immunoSEQ multiplex PCR was used to amplify TCRB sequences from cDNA, generating 87-bp fragments that spanned the CDR3 region. Sequencing of the amplicons was performed on the Illumina HiSeq platform. In the authors' own workflow: Synthetic template baselines were used to correct PCR bias computationally, reads within Hamming distance 2 were collapsed together, and singletons that could not be merged were discarded. By aligning reads against IMGT, V, D and J genes, CDR3 length, and insertions or deletions at six rearrangement sites were assigned. Clonotype counts were normalized to sorted cell number within each subset before computing true diversity and Gini coefficients with the tcR R package. The overlap coefficient, calculated on TCRB nucleotide sequences, was used to quantify repertoire sharing. Held by TCRdb, this immuneACCESS table contains in-frame sequences only and omits some clones. Under half of the omission traces to an unresolved V gene where checked; the cause of the rest is unknown. That table gives V, J and clone size, and the DNA gave D and trimming. The sample table shows over 150,000 clones, and 7.5% to 10% are seen once. The ten largest clones represent 0.55% to 0.75% of the sample.

The data were obtained in a study of beta chain features in type 1 diabetes (dated by TCRdb to the late 2010s). About the investigation overall: Mean age, gender distribution, total cell number and subset yield did not differ between patients and healthy donors. A total of over 95,000,000 sorted cells were examined across all samples, and RNA yield correlated strongly with the number of cells per subset. The study compared the TCRB repertoires of sorted circulating CD4+ T cell subsets in recently diagnosed type 1 diabetes patients with those in matched healthy donors. Regulatory and stem cell-like memory subsets were obtained from only 8 patients and about 8 healthy donors, while naive and central memory subsets were obtained from all 30 or so donors. What the work shows at the level of the full study, not this receptor alone: Shorter templates might be favored by PCR, yet because patient and control samples were amplified and corrected together, any such skew would affect both groups equally. At VDJ recombination sites, patients with type 1 diabetes made fewer insertions and deleted more nucleotides, a pattern implying thymic rearrangement abnormalities. In all four CD4+ subsets, TCRB CDR3 length was moderately but significantly shorter in type 1 diabetes patients. Sequencing cDNA rather than genomic DNA could over-represent highly expressing activated cells, although activation and CD3 levels did not differ between groups. Because the HLA sub-analyses included only small numbers of individuals, any influence of HLA type on TCRB rearrangement was left unresolved. Naive, central memory and regulatory TCRB repertoires appeared to be more similar among patients than among healthy donors.

A single peripheral blood draw of approximately 120 mL on average was collected from each donor into heparinised tubes. A BD FACSAria II and a panel including CD45RO, CCR7, CD25, CD127, CD95 and CD27 were used to sort naive, central memory, regulatory and stem cell-like memory CD4+ T cells. Every sorted population had a purity above 95%. PBMCs were isolated right away by Lymphoprep density gradient centrifugation and were stained directly, without culture. So that batch effects would be minimized, each experiment stained and sorted samples in pairs, pairing one healthy donor with one patient. Recombination joined TRBV11-2 with TRBJ2-5; TRBD1 agrees with 7 junctional bases. This receptor was taken from a man aged 18 to 29 in good health. What was sequenced was central memory CD4+ T cells from blood. In nucleotides, the sequence is TGTGCCAGCAGCTCCCCGAACAGGGGCGGTGGGGAGACCCAGTACTTC. This is translated as CASSSPNRGGGETQYF.